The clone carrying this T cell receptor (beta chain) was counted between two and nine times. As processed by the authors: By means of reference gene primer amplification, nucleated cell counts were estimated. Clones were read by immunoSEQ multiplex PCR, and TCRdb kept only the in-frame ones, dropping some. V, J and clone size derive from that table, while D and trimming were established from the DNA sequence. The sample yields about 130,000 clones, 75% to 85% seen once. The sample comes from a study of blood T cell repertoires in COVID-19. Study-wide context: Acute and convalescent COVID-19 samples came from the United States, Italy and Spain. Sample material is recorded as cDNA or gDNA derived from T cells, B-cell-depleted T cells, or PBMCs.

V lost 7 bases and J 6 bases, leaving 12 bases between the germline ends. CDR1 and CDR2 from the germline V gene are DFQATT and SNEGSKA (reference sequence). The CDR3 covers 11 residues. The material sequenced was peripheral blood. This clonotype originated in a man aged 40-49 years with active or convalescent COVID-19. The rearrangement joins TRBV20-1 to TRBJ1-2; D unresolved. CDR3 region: CSVVYGHGYTF. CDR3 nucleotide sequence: TGCAGTGTGGTGTATGGGCATGGCTACACCTTC.